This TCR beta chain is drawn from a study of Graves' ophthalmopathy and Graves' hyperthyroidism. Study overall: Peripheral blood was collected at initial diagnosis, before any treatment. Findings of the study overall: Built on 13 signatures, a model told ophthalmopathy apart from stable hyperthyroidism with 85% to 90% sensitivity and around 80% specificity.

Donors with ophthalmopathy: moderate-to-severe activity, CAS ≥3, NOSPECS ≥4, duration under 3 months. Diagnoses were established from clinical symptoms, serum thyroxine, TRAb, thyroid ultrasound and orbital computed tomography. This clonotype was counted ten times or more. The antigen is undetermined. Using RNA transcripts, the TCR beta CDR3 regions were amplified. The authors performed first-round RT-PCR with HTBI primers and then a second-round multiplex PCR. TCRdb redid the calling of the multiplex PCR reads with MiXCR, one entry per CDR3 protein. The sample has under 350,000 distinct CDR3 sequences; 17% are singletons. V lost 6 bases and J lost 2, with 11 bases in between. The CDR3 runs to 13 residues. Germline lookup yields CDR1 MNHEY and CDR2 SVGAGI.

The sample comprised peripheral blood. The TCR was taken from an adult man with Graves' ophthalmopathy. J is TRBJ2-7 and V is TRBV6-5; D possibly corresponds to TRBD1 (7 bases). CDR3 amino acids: CASRGGQTYEQYF. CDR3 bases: TGTGCCAGCAGGGGGGGACAGACCTACGAGCAGTACTTC.